This T cell receptor (beta chain) was sequenced during a study of T cell responses to AZD1222 COVID-19 vaccine. For the study at large: Analysis merged second doses at about 4 or about 12 weeks. Study-wide results and limits: Clonal diversity was possibly underestimated, and white British individuals and females predominated among donors. Two AZD1222 doses significantly raised spike-specific TCR breadth and depth over controls.

The CDR3 extends over 18 amino acids. J lost 0 bases, V lost 3 bases, and 8 bases had no gene match. The germline V gene has CDR1 MNHEY and CDR2 SVGEGT. Profiling relied on immunoSEQ multiplex PCR, and the TCRdb table lists in-frame clones only, not all of them. The repertoire includes 95,000 to 130,000 clones, approximately 86% of them detected once, and around a tenth sits in the top ten. This clone has a single count. The antigen remains unidentified. This sequence joins TRBV6-2 or TRBV6-3 and TRBJ2-1; 10 positions match TRBD2. The material was peripheral blood, obtained on day 0 of AZD1222 vaccination. This TCR was sampled from an adult in good health. CDR3 sequence reads: CASSYVSSGGPSYNEQFF. The CDR3 DNA reads TGTGCCAGCAGTTATGTGTCTAGCGGGGGCCCCTCCTACAATGAGCAGTTCTTC.